The next 3 T cell receptor beta chains were all read from a single sample in a study of blood T cells in healthy people across ages. The use of a sample-barcoded 5' primer and a J-beta primer mix characterized a second PCR of roughly 7 to 11 cycles. TCRdb redid the calling of the 5' RACE reads with MiXCR, one entry per CDR3 protein. The sample has fewer than 800,000 distinct CDR3 sequences; 21% are singletons. The sequenced sample consisted of blood. All receptors come from a man between 65 and 80 years old in good health.

V usage is TRBV18 and J usage is TRBJ1-3; maybe TRBD1 (6 bases). Germline V gene data show CDR1 as KGHSH and CDR2 as LQKENI. Trimming pared 6 bases from V and 0 bases from J, leaving 9 bases between. This CDR3 has 14 amino acids. The CDR3 bases are TGTGCCAGCTCGGGGACATCCTCTGGAAACACCATATATTTT. Protein product: CASSGTSSGNTIYF.

V usage is TRBV7-2 and J usage is TRBJ2-3; 8 positions match TRBD1. Germline trimming cut 4 bases from V and 5 bases from J; bases unmatched to any gene: 8. The CDR3 contains 15 residues. Germline assignment: CDR1 SGHTA and CDR2 FQGNSA. In nucleotides, the CDR3 is TGTGCCAGCAGCTCAGGACAGGGCTGGGGAGATACGCAGTATTTT. Residues: CASSSGQGWGDTQYF.

CDR3 sequence: CSADVEVGETQYF. The CDR3 DNA reads as TGCAGTGCCGACGTAGAGGTCGGAGAGACCCAGTACTTC. The rearrangement uses TRBV20-1 and TRBJ2-5; D is undetermined. The germline gives CDR1 DFQATT, CDR2 SNEGSKA (reference sequence). Trimming cost V 6 bases and J 4 bases, with 15 bases left between them. The CDR3 spans 13 residues.